The present TCR beta chain was sequenced within a study of blood T cell repertoires in COVID-19. Study details: Acute and convalescent COVID-19 samples came from the United States, Italy and Spain.

Participants were aged about 18 to 89 years, lived in over 20 US areas, and enrolled virtually. Cohorts were based on clinical histories the participants reported. V shed 3 bases and J 9 bases; nucleotides not matched to a gene: 6. This CDR3 spans 15 amino acids. Per germline, CDR1 SGDLS and CDR2 YYNGEE. In the authors' workflow: Reference gene primer amplification in the assay estimated nucleated cell counts. Clones were read by immunoSEQ multiplex PCR, and TCRdb kept only the in-frame ones, dropping some. V, J and clone size reflect that table, while D and trimming were determined from the DNA. The sample lists about 140,000 clones, roughly 80% seen once, with under 5.5% in the top ten.

Sequences were obtained from PBMCs or T cells enriched from blood (not recorded which). V gene TRBV9 combines with J gene TRBJ1-6; 10 bases fit TRBD1. This receptor was obtained from a middle-aged man with acute COVID-19. The CDR3 sequence: CASSAAGTGVSPLHF. The CDR3 DNA reads as TGTGCCAGCAGCGCGGCCGGGACAGGGGTTTCACCCCTCCACTTT.